The rows below give T cell receptor beta chains drawn from one sample of a study of T cell changes during pregnancy in multiple sclerosis. Some clones are missing from TCRdb's copy, which holds only in-frame ones; the method was immunoSEQ multiplex PCR. The table lists tens of thousands of clones, 90% of them singletons. The sequenced sample was CD8+ T cells from peripheral blood mononuclear cells, obtained in the third trimester of pregnancy. The receptors were sampled from a female donor with multiple sclerosis, enrolled in a pregnancy study. CDR3s include the opening cysteine and the closing phenylalanine or tryptophan. Fields, in order: J gene, V gene, D gene, clone size, CDR3 protein, CDR3 DNA. The D gene is left open where the match is weak. Size values are once, few and many counts, or a class for expanded clones, and some rows have none.

J: TRBJ2-3
V: TRBV30
D: -
size: -
CDR3: CAWSELTGTDTQYF
DNA: TGTGCCTGGAGTGAATTGACAGGCACAGATACGCAGTATTTT

J: TRBJ2-6
V: TRBV28
D: -
size: once
CDR3: CASASSGANVLTF
DNA: TGTGCCAGCGCGAGCTCTGGGGCCAACGTCCTGACTTTC

J: TRBJ2-7
V: TRBV6-1
D: TRBD1
size: -
CDR3: CASSPGQTYEQYF
DNA: TGTGCCAGCAGTCCGGGACAGACCTACGAGCAGTACTTC

J: TRBJ2-2
V: TRBV6-4
D: -
size: -
CDR3: CASSDLGSGELFF
DNA: TGTGCCAGCAGTGACCTGGGCTCCGGGGAGCTGTTTTTT

J: TRBJ2-1
V: TRBV2
D: -
size: -
CDR3: CASRGALNNEQFF
DNA: TGTGCCAGCCGGGGGGCCCTAAACAATGAGCAGTTCTTC

J: TRBJ2-1
V: TRBV27
D: -
size: -
CDR3: CASSPRGFWDEQFF
DNA: TGTGCCAGCAGTCCCAGGGGATTTTGGGATGAGCAGTTCTTC

J: TRBJ2-7
V: TRBV7-6
D: -
size: once
CDR3: CASSLGGGTGRYEQYF
DNA: TGTGCCAGCAGCTTGGGAGGGGGGACAGGCCGTTACGAGCAGTACTTC

J: TRBJ1-1
V: TRBV27
D: -
size: -
CDR3: CASSLSGGTEAFF
DNA: TGTGCCAGCAGTTTATCGGGGGGCACTGAAGCTTTCTTT

J: TRBJ1-4
V: TRBV4-1
D: -
size: -
CDR3: CASSQVAWTAIATNEKLFF
DNA: TGCGCCAGCAGCCAAGTTGCTTGGACAGCGATTGCAACTAATGAAAAACTGTTTTTT

J: TRBJ2-5
V: TRBV11-3
D: TRBD2
size: -
CDR3: CASSSRTSGERTQYF
DNA: TGTGCCAGCAGCTCGAGGACTAGCGGGGAGAGGACCCAGTACTTC

J: TRBJ2-2
V: TRBV27
D: -
size: -
CDR3: CASSYDPTAGQNTGELFF
DNA: TGTGCCAGCAGTTACGATCCGACGGCAGGCCAAAACACCGGGGAGCTGTTTTTT

J: TRBJ1-1
V: TRBV7-6
D: -
size: -
CDR3: CASSLGEGVNTEAFF
DNA: TGTGCCAGCAGCTTAGGCGAGGGGGTGAACACTGAAGCTTTCTTT

J: TRBJ1-4
V: TRBV5-6
D: TRBD1
size: -
CDR3: CASSFGTGNPNEKLFF
DNA: TGTGCCAGCAGCTTTGGGACAGGGAATCCCAATGAAAAACTGTTTTTT

J: TRBJ2-1
V: TRBV5-1
D: TRBD2
size: -
CDR3: CASSSTSRVNEQFF
DNA: TGCGCCAGCAGCTCGACTAGCCGGGTCAATGAGCAGTTCTTC

J: TRBJ2-3
V: TRBV10-3
D: TRBD2
size: -
CDR3: CAISGPGVWTSGSNTDTQYF
DNA: TGTGCCATCAGTGGCCCTGGGGTCTGGACTAGCGGGAGTAACACAGATACGCAGTATTTT

J: TRBJ2-2
V: TRBV5-5
D: -
size: -
CDR3: CASSSGTTNTGELFF
DNA: TGTGCCAGCAGTTCCGGGACAACGAACACCGGGGAGCTGTTTTTT

J: TRBJ2-7
V: TRBV10-3
D: -
size: -
CDR3: CAISDGHHEQYF
DNA: TGTGCCATCAGTGATGGACACCACGAGCAGTACTTC

J: TRBJ1-6
V: TRBV11-2
D: -
size: -
CDR3: CASSFGVSSYNSPLHF
DNA: TGTGCCAGCAGCTTCGGGGTCAGCTCCTATAATTCACCCCTCCACTTT

J: TRBJ2-2
V: TRBV19
D: TRBD2
size: -
CDR3: CASSIVASGSLAVETGELFF
DNA: TGTGCCAGTAGTATAGTGGCTAGCGGGAGCCTCGCAGTTGAAACCGGGGAGCTGTTTTTT

J: TRBJ2-7
V: TRBV15
D: -
size: -
CDR3: CATSSSLTYEQYF
DNA: TGTGCCACCAGCAGCTCCCTAACCTACGAGCAGTACTTC

J: TRBJ2-7
V: TRBV5-5
D: -
size: -
CDR3: CASSFAGHEQYF
DNA: TGTGCCAGCAGCTTCGCGGGCCACGAGCAGTACTTC

J: TRBJ2-3
V: TRBV6-1
D: TRBD2
size: -
CDR3: CASSELAGDSTDTQYF
DNA: TGTGCCAGCAGTGAACTAGCGGGGGATAGCACAGATACGCAGTATTTT

J: TRBJ1-2
V: TRBV4-3
D: -
size: -
CDR3: CASSPNAGGAYGYTF
DNA: TGCGCCAGCAGCCCAAACGCGGGGGGCGCATATGGCTACACCTTC

J: TRBJ2-1
V: TRBV6-4
D: -
size: few
CDR3: CASSEGQYNEQFF
DNA: TGTGCCAGCAGTGAGGGCCAGTACAATGAGCAGTTCTTC

J: TRBJ2-1
V: TRBV10-3
D: TRBD1
size: -
CDR3: CAIRTSGTGVFKGDYNEQFF
DNA: TGTGCCATCAGAACCTCGGGGACAGGGGTTTTCAAGGGGGATTACAATGAGCAGTTCTTC

J: TRBJ2-3
V: TRBV7-3
D: -
size: -
CDR3: CASSLIEGGVDTQYF
DNA: TGTGCCAGCAGCTTAATCGAGGGTGGGGTTGATACGCAGTATTTT

J: TRBJ2-1
V: TRBV18
D: -
size: -
CDR3: CASSQDSLSDEQFF
DNA: TGTGCCAGCTCTCAAGACTCCCTCTCCGACGAGCAGTTCTTC

J: TRBJ2-2
V: TRBV4-1
D: TRBD2
size: -
CDR3: CASSQEFGTSDTGELFF
DNA: TGCGCCAGCAGCCAAGAATTCGGGACTAGCGATACCGGGGAGCTGTTTTTT

J: TRBJ2-1
V: TRBV27
D: TRBD2
size: -
CDR3: CASSLSSGTSLVEQFF
DNA: TGTGCCAGCAGTTTATCCTCCGGGACTAGTCTGGTTGAGCAGTTCTTC

J: TRBJ1-4
V: TRBV10-3
D: -
size: once
CDR3: CAISLTATNEKLFF
DNA: TGTGCCATCAGCCTGACAGCAACTAATGAAAAACTGTTTTTT

J: TRBJ2-7
V: TRBV7-2
D: TRBD2
size: -
CDR3: CANSLTSGGYPYEQYF
DNA: TGTGCCAACAGCTTAACCAGCGGGGGGTACCCCTACGAGCAGTACTTC

J: TRBJ2-7
V: TRBV7-9
D: TRBD1
size: -
CDR3: CASSSRTGGSYEQYF
DNA: TGTGCCAGCAGCTCCAGGACAGGGGGCTCCTACGAGCAGTACTTC

J: TRBJ2-7
V: TRBV7-6
D: TRBD2
size: -
CDR3: CASSLDYRGGSYEQYF
DNA: TGTGCCAGCAGCTTAGATTATCGGGGAGGGTCCTACGAGCAGTACTTC

J: TRBJ2-1
V: TRBV6-5
D: -
size: -
CDR3: CASSYEQTVYNEQFF
DNA: TGTGCCAGCAGTTACGAACAGACAGTTTACAATGAGCAGTTCTTC

J: TRBJ1-6
V: TRBV30
D: TRBD1
size: once
CDR3: CAWTGGSSPLHF
DNA: TGTGCCTGGACAGGGGGTAGTTCACCCCTCCACTTT

J: TRBJ1-1
V: TRBV2
D: -
size: once
CDR3: CASSDAGDTEAFF
DNA: TGTGCCAGCAGTGACGCGGGAGACACTGAAGCTTTCTTT

J: TRBJ2-1
V: TRBV19
D: TRBD2
size: -
CDR3: CASSISGGDNNEQFF
DNA: TGTGCCAGTAGTATATCGGGGGGGGATAACAATGAGCAGTTCTTC

J: TRBJ2-1
V: TRBV15
D: -
size: -
CDR3: CATSTGGYEQFF
DNA: TGTGCCACCAGCACAGGAGGGTATGAGCAGTTCTTC

J: TRBJ2-5
V: TRBV7-3
D: -
size: -
CDR3: CASSLAQGETQYF
DNA: TGTGCCAGCAGCTTGGCGCAGGGAGAGACCCAGTACTTC

J: TRBJ1-4
V: TRBV6-1
D: TRBD1
size: -
CDR3: CASSGQGDYEKLFF
DNA: TGTGCCAGCAGCGGACAGGGGGATTATGAAAAACTGTTTTTT

J: TRBJ2-7
V: TRBV27
D: -
size: -
CDR3: CASRRQDSYEQYF
DNA: TGTGCCAGCAGAAGGCAGGATTCCTACGAGCAGTACTTC

J: TRBJ1-5
V: TRBV21-1
D: -
size: -
CDR3: CASSKESETVPCQGNQPQHF
DNA: TGTGCCAGCAGCAAAGAAAGCGAGACAGTTCCATGTCAAGGCAATCAGCCCCAGCATTTT

J: TRBJ1-5
V: TRBV15
D: -
size: -
CDR3: CATSTEGENQPQHF
DNA: TGTGCCACCAGCACCGAGGGGGAGAATCAGCCCCAGCATTTT

J: TRBJ1-1
V: TRBV19
D: -
size: few
CDR3: CASMRHFTEAFF
DNA: TGTGCCAGTATGAGACACTTCACTGAAGCTTTCTTT

J: TRBJ1-1
V: TRBV9
D: -
size: -
CDR3: CASSVRQTNTEAFF
DNA: TGTGCCAGCAGCGTAAGACAGACGAACACTGAAGCTTTCTTT

J: TRBJ1-5
V: TRBV6-1
D: TRBD1
size: few
CDR3: CASSQGEGNQPQHF
DNA: TGTGCCAGCAGTCAGGGGGAGGGCAATCAGCCCCAGCATTTT

J: TRBJ2-1
V: TRBV27
D: TRBD2
size: once
CDR3: CASSPTSGRYNEQFF
DNA: TGTGCCAGCAGTCCCACTAGCGGGAGGTACAATGAGCAGTTCTTC

J: TRBJ1-6
V: TRBV19
D: TRBD1
size: -
CDR3: CASSRYSDREVRAPLHF
DNA: TGTGCCAGTAGCCGTTACTCAGACAGGGAGGTCCGTGCACCCCTCCACTTT

J: TRBJ2-5
V: TRBV19
D: -
size: -
CDR3: CASSIRGEKETQYF
DNA: TGTGCCAGTAGTATCAGGGGAGAGAAAGAGACCCAGTACTTC

J: TRBJ1-2
V: TRBV7-9
D: -
size: -
CDR3: CASSSPGLDYTF
DNA: TGTGCCAGCAGCTCACCCGGGTTGGACTACACCTTC

J: TRBJ2-3
V: TRBV19
D: TRBD1
size: once
CDR3: CASSNRGGTDTQYF
DNA: TGTGCCAGTAGCAACAGGGGGGGCACAGATACGCAGTATTTT

J: TRBJ2-1
V: TRBV18
D: -
size: -
CDR3: CASSPPTGGVSEQFF
DNA: TGTGCCAGCTCACCGCCGACTGGAGGGGTGAGTGAGCAGTTCTTC

J: TRBJ2-7
V: TRBV19
D: -
size: -
CDR3: CASSILLGGFEYF
DNA: TGTGCCAGTAGTATTCTACTAGGGGGATTTGAGTACTTC